This TCR beta chain is from a study of shared clonotypes between healthy human individuals. The wider study: Three CD4 naive, three CD4 memory, two CD8 naive and one CD8 memory plate were used per donor.

The CD4+ fraction was divided into a CD45RA+ naive subset and a CD45RA-negative memory subset. Replicate sorted-subset PCRs were loaded with 150 to 200 ng DNA, 30,000 to 35,000 T cell genomes. TCRdb keeps only in-frame clones here, not all; method: immunoSEQ multiplex PCR. The sample shows 2 million or so clones, over 85% of them seen only once. V lost 5 bases, J lost 2 bases, and 16 bases lay in between. In germline, CDR1 is SQVTM, CDR2 ANQGSEA. The length of the CDR3 is 14 residues. The chain uses TRBV29-1 and TRBJ2-7; D might be TRBD2 (6 bases). The sequenced sample consisted of naive CD4+ T cells sorted from blood. Noted subset: CD45RA+ positively selected. This sequence originates from a young man in good health. In DNA, the CDR3 is TGCAGCGTTAAACCGGGACTTGCCACCTACGAGCAGTACTTC. Its translation: CSVKPGLATYEQYF.